Presented here are 10 T cell receptor beta chains from one specimen sequenced in a study of blood T cell repertoires in COVID-19. Clones were read by immunoSEQ multiplex PCR, and TCRdb kept only the in-frame ones, dropping some. The repertoire holds roughly 100,000 clones, roughly 87% seen once, with about 6.3% in the top ten. The specimen was peripheral blood. Every receptor here comes from a human donor in a cohort sampled during active COVID-19.

The chain joins TRBV7-2 to TRBJ2-1, with TRBD2 matching 11 bases. V shed 4 bases, J shed 8 bases, and the junction held 13 bases outside the gene matches. The germline V gene encodes CDR1 SGHTA and CDR2 FQGNSA. CDR3 size: 17 residues. The CDR3 reads CASSSGTGLAGMYEQFF. The CDR3 DNA follows: TGTGCCAGCAGCTCGGGTACTGGACTAGCGGGTATGTATGAGCAGTTCTTC.

The V call is TRBV4-2, the J call TRBJ2-7, with 9 bases lining up with TRBD1. Germline CDR1 and CDR2: LGHNA and YNFKEQ. The CDR3 covers 15 residues. J was trimmed by 3 bases and V by 1 base; bases with no gene match: 4. CDR3 amino acids: CASSQGPTGGYEQYF. The CDR3 nucleotides read TGTGCCAGCAGCCAAGGTCCGACAGGGGGCTACGAGCAGTACTTC.

J is TRBJ1-5 and V is TRBV10-2; D gene unclear. The CDR3 has 14 amino acids. From germline, CDR1 is WSHSY and CDR2 SAAADI. Trimming removed 5 bases at V and 6 bases at J, with 14 bases between. CDR3 coding DNA: TGCGCCAGCAGTCAAGCAGGATTAGGTCAGCCCCAGCATTTT. Amino acid sequence: CASSQAGLGQPQHF.

The chain recombines TRBV6-2 or TRBV6-3 with TRBJ2-7; D may be TRBD2 (5 bases). CDR1 is MNHEY, CDR2 SVGEGT, per germline. Trimming removed 4 bases at V and 3 bases at J, with 13 bases between. The CDR3 sequence is 14 residues long. The CDR3: CASSSGITIYEQYF. Here the CDR3 DNA reads TGTGCCAGCAGTTCCGGGATCACTATCTACGAGCAGTACTTC.

J is TRBJ1-5 and V is TRBV5-6, with D unclear. CDR3 length: 15 residues. V was clipped by 3 bases and J by 0 bases, with 10 bases between them. Germline loops: CDR1 SGHDT, CDR2 YYEEEE. The CDR3 DNA follows: TGTGCCAGCAGCTCGAGGGAGTATAGCAATCAGCCCCAGCATTTT. It is translated as CASSSREYSNQPQHF.

The chain joins TRBV5-1 to TRBJ2-5, with 7 nucleotides matching TRBD1. Unmatched junction bases numbered 12, after V lost 5 bases and J lost 5 bases. This CDR3 has 15 amino acids. Germline lookup yields CDR1 SGHRS and CDR2 YFSETQ. The DNA for the CDR3 is TGCGCCAGCAGTTCCGGGGACAGAGGGATGGAGACCCAGTACTTC. Protein: CASSSGDRGMETQYF. Combining the CDR3 with reference TRBV5-1 and TRBJ2-5 gives the whole variable domain KAGVTQTPRYLIKTRGQQVTLSCSPISGHRSVSWYQQTPGQGLQFLFEYFSETQRNKGNFPGRFSGRQFSNSRSEMNVSTLELGDSALYLCASSSGDRGMETQYFGPGTRLLVL.

The chain has TRBV7-9 and TRBJ2-2; 7 bases agree with TRBD1. The CDR3 loop spans 15 amino acids. CDR1 and CDR2 from the germline V gene are SEHNR and FQNEAQ (reference sequence). Losses at the gene ends were 1 base for V and 7 bases for J; bases not matched to a gene: 6. The CDR3: CASSLGQGYGGELFF. CDR3 sequence (DNA): TGTGCCAGCAGCTTAGGACAGGGATACGGCGGGGAGCTGTTTTTT.

The CDR3 loop reads CASSEDTPNEKLFF. The CDR3 DNA is TGCGCCAGCAGCGAGGACACCCCTAATGAAAAACTGTTTTTT. This sequence joins TRBV5-1 and TRBJ1-4; weak D call: TRBD1 (5 bases). The CDR3 covers 14 residues. Germline CDR1 SGHRS, CDR2 YFSETQ. V was pared by 4 bases and J by 3 bases, with 10 bases between.

The chain joins TRBV9 to TRBJ2-1, with TRBD2 matching 8 bases. The trim removed 1 base at V and 7 bases at J, leaving 7 bases unmatched. Germline CDR1 and CDR2: SGDLS and YYNGEE. The CDR3 totals 15 residues. The CDR3 DNA sequence: TGTGCCAGCAGCGTAAGAGGCGGGAGGATAAATGAGCAGTTCTTC. It specifies CASSVRGGRINEQFF. The full variable domain, completed using reference TRBV9 and TRBJ2-1, is DSGVTQTPKHLITATGQRVTLRCSPRSGDLSVYWYQQSLDQGLQFLIQYYNGEERAKGNILERFSAQQFPDLHSELNLSSLELGDSALYFCASSVRGGRINEQFFGPGTRLTVL.

The CDR3 bases are TGTGCCAGCAGCTTAGCGCTTACTAACTACGAGCAGTACTTC. Translated: CASSLALTNYEQYF. The chain employs TRBV7-2 and TRBJ2-7, with unresolved D. The CDR3 covers 14 residues. V was shortened by 0 bases and J by 3 bases, with 9 bases between the two germline ends. CDR1 SGHTA and CDR2 FQGNSA come from the germline V gene.